This T cell receptor beta chain was captured by sequencing in a study of T-cell memory formation after mild COVID-19. Overall study findings and caveats: The second-wave clones peaking on day 37 were not confirmed as SARS-CoV-2-specific. Cross-reactive memory appears to have joined, as suggested by some responding clones showing up in pre-infection memory. CD4/CD8 balance characterized clones contracting day 15 to 85, and CD4+ skew characterized later expanders.

The authors produced TCR alpha and TCR beta cDNA libraries with sample barcodes and UMIs by 5'RACE using constant-segment primers. One entry per CDR3 protein, called by TCRdb with MiXCR from the 5' RACE reads. Here the sample spans about 310,000 distinct CDR3 sequences, roughly 21% being singletons. In this sample, this clonotype turned up many times. Antigen: not known. This TCR came from a man between 18 and 35 years old who had mild COVID-19 (a few samples of this study predate the infection). Cell type and time point are not known. Sequenced: PBMCs or a T cell subset sorted from them (not recorded which).

Written as DNA, the CDR3 is TGCGCCAGCAGCTTAAGTCAACCGGAAAACATTCAGTACTTC. Its translation is CASSLSQPENIQYF. The chain links TRBV5-1 to TRBJ2-4; no firm D call. Per the germline V gene, CDR1 is SGHRS and CDR2 is YFSETQ. V was clipped by 2 bases and J by 5 bases, with 11 bases between them. The length of the CDR3 is 14 residues.